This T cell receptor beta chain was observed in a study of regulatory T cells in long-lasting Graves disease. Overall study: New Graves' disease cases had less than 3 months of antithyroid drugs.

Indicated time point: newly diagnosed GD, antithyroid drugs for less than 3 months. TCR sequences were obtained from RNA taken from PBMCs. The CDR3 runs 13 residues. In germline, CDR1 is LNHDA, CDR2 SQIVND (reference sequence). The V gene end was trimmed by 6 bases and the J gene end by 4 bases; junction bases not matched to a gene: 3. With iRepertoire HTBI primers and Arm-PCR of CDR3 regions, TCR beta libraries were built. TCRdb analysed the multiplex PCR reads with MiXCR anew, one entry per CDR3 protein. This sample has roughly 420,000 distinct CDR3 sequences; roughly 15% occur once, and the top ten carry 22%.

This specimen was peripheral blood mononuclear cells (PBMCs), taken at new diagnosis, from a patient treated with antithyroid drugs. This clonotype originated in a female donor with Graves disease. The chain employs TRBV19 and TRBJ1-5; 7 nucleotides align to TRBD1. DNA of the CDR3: TGTGCCAGTAGGACAGGGATTAATCAGCCCCAGCATTTT. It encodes CASRTGINQPQHF.